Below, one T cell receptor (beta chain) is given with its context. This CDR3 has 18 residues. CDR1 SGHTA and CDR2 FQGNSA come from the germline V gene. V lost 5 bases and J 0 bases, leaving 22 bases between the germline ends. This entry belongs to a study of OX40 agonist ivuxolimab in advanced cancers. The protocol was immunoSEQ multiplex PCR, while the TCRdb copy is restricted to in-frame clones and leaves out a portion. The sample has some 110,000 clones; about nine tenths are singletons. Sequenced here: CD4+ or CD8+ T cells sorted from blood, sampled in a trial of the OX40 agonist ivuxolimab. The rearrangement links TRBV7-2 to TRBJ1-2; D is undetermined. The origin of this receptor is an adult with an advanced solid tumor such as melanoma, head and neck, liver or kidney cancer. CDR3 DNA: TGTGCCAGCAGCCCATACCGGGAGGTTCAGGCTGCTAACTATGGCTACACCTTC. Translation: CASSPYREVQAANYGYTF.